Following are 8 T cell receptor beta chains from one sample sequenced in a study of OX40 agonist ivuxolimab in advanced cancers. Data came from immunoSEQ multiplex PCR; TCRdb stores just in-frame clones and leaves some out. Of 87,000 or so clones in the sample, under 85% were seen once. The source was CD4+ or CD8+ T cells sorted from blood, collected in a trial of the OX40 agonist ivuxolimab. Receptors originate from an adult with an advanced solid tumor such as melanoma, head and neck, liver or kidney cancer.

CDR3 protein: CASSDRINNPYNEQFF. The CDR3 DNA reads TGTGCCAGCAGCGACCGAATTAATAATCCCTACAATGAGCAGTTCTTC. The rearrangement links TRBV7-9 to TRBJ2-1; no firm D call. CDR3 size: 16 residues. Germline CDR1 and CDR2: SEHNR and FQNEAQ (reference sequence). V was shortened by 5 bases and J by 2 bases, with 16 bases between the two germline ends.

The chain uses TRBV7-8 and TRBJ2-7; tentatively, D is TRBD1 or TRBD2 (5 bases each). Germline assignment: CDR1 SGHVS and CDR2 FQNEAQ. The length of the CDR3 is 13 residues. The V end lost 3 bases, the J end lost 7 bases, and 13 bases lay between the germline ends. This chain's CDR3 is CASSFGGEREQYF. In nucleotides, the CDR3 is TGTGCCAGCAGCTTTGGGGGAGAGCGGGAGCAGTACTTC.

This clone was seen a few times. CDR3 sequence: CASSEAGGGDNEQFF. CDR3 nucleotide sequence: TGTGCCAGCTCGGAGGCGGGAGGTGGTGACAATGAGCAGTTCTTC. The V call is TRBV11-2, the J call TRBJ2-1, with TRBD2 matching 8 bases. There are 15 residues in the CDR3. Unmatched junction bases numbered 11, after V lost 8 bases and J lost 5 bases. Looked up from germline, CDR1 is SGHAT and CDR2 is FQNNGV.

This clone was counted once. As DNA, the CDR3 is TGTGCCAGTAGTATAGGGATTAACAATGAGCAGTTCTTC. Encoded protein: CASSIGINNEQFF. This chain joins TRBV19 and TRBJ2-1; D is uncertain. The CDR3 contains 13 residues. Germline CDR1 is LNHDA and CDR2 is SQIVND (reference sequence). V was pared by 1 base and J by 5 bases, with 6 bases between.

The DNA for the CDR3 is TGTGCCAGCAGTTTGCATCACAGGGATGAAAAACTGTTTTTT. Translating gives CASSLHHRDEKLFF. The gene calls are TRBV28 and TRBJ1-4, with D perhaps matching TRBD1 (6 bases). Trimming removed 3 bases at V and 6 bases at J, with 11 bases between. This CDR3 contains 14 residues. Germline-derived CDR1 and CDR2 are MDHEN and SYDVKM.

The chain links TRBV6-5 to TRBJ2-7; TRBD2 might be the D (6 bases). Germline V gene lookup returns CDR1 MNHEY and CDR2 SVGAGI. V was pared by 2 bases and J by 5 bases, with 7 bases between. The CDR3 loop spans 12 amino acids. CDR3 loop: CASSYGGNEQYF. For the CDR3, the DNA is TGTGCCAGCAGTTACGGAGGGAACGAGCAGTACTTC.

This chain joins TRBV28 and TRBJ2-7; D gene uncertain. The CDR3 covers 12 residues. In germline, CDR1 is MDHEN, CDR2 SYDVKM. Trimming shortened V by 6 bases and J by 7 bases, and 13 bases separated the two germline ends. The CDR3 DNA reads TGTGCCAGCAGATCCCTGTCTGGTGAGCAGTACTTC. It specifies CASRSLSGEQYF.

The chain recombines TRBV28 with TRBJ2-1; the match to TRBD1 covers 8 bases. This CDR3 has 15 residues. Germline lookup yields CDR1 MDHEN and CDR2 SYDVKM. Germline trimming cut 6 bases from V and 4 bases from J; bases unmatched to any gene: 8. Here the CDR3 DNA reads TGTGCCAGCAGCCAGGGACAGGCCTTGTACAATGAGCAGTTCTTC. The encoded protein is CASSQGQALYNEQFF.